Following are 3 T cell receptor beta chains from one sample sequenced in a study of monozygotic twins with inflammatory bowel disease. TCRdb reworked the 5' RACE reads into one entry per CDR3 protein, no DNA. This sample contains some 450,000 distinct CDR3 sequences. The sample was blood. These receptors all come from a human donor with ulcerative colitis or Crohn's disease, or a healthy co-twin of an affected twin (not recorded which).

This rearrangement joins TRBV6-5 to TRBJ2-1. The germline gives CDR1 MNHEY, CDR2 SVGAGI. The CDR3 consists of 16 residues. CDR3 amino acids: CASSYSRDSSYNEQFF.

V and J are TRBV18 and TRBJ2-1. The CDR3 totals 14 residues. Germline CDR1 is KGHSH and CDR2 is LQKENI. The CDR3 reads CASSPTNSYNEQFF. Based on the CDR3 plus reference TRBV18 and TRBJ2-1, the full variable domain is NAGVMQNPRHLVRRRGQEARLRCSPMKGHSHVYWYRQLPEEGLKFMVYLQKENIIDESGMPKERFSAEFPKEGPSILRIQQVVRGDSAAYFCASSPTNSYNEQFFGPGTRLTVL.

The rearrangement links TRBV9 to TRBJ1-5; with no DNA, the TCRdb D assignment of TRBD1 cannot be verified. Germline lookup yields CDR1 SGDLS and CDR2 YYNGEE. The CDR3 extends over 12 amino acids. The CDR3 loop reads CASSVCVPLLHF.